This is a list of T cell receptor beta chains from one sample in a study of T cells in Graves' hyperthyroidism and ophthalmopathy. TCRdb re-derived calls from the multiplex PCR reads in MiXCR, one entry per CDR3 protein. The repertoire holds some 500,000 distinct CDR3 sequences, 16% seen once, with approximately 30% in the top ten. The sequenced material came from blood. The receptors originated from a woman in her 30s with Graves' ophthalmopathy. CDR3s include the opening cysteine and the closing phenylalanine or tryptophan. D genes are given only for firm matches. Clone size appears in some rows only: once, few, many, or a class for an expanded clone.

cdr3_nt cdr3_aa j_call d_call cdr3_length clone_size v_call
TGTGCCAGCAGCAGCAGAACCGGGACAGGGGTTGCAGAGACCCAGTACTTC CASSSRTGTGVAETQYF TRBJ2-5 TRBD1 17 many TRBV7-2
TGTGCCAGCAGCCGATATCCGAACACTGAAGCTTTCTTT CASSRYPNTEAFF TRBJ1-1 - 13 many TRBV5-6
TGCAGTGCTAGTGTCGCGGGTTCCTACAATGAGCAGTTCTTC CSASVAGSYNEQFF TRBJ2-1 - 14 few TRBV20-1
TGTGCCAGCAGTCCCGCGAGCCCCTACGAGCAGTACTTC CASSPASPYEQYF TRBJ2-7 - 13 many TRBV28
TGTGCCAGCAGTGGACTAGCGGGGACCCTCCGACGGCCAGATACGCAGTATTTT CASSGLAGTLRRPDTQYF TRBJ2-3 TRBD2 18 many TRBV2
TGCAGTGCTAGAGACTCCATGGACAGCGCCGAGACCCAGTACTTC CSARDSMDSAETQYF TRBJ2-5 - 15 many TRBV20-1
TGCAGTGCTAGGCCCCTGGCGGACAACACTGAAGCTTTCTTT CSARPLADNTEAFF TRBJ1-1 - 14 few TRBV20-1
TGTGCCAGCAGCCACGTACTCTCTGGGGCCAACGTCCTGACTTTC CASSHVLSGANVLTF TRBJ2-6 - 15 few TRBV6-1
TGTGCCAGCAGCCCCGAGACAGGACTTGCAACTAATGAAAAACTGTTTTTT CASSPETGLATNEKLFF TRBJ1-4 - 17 many TRBV3-1
TGTGCCAGCAGTTACCCCGGGCTTCTGGAGCCCCAGCATTTT CASSYPGLLEPQHF TRBJ1-5 - 14 few TRBV6-2/TRBV6-3
TGTGCCAGCAGCCCCCTAGGGGGACAGAGGACTAGCGGGAGCCGCGGAGGGGAGCTGTTTTTT CASSPLGGQRTSGSRGGELFF TRBJ2-2 TRBD2 21 - TRBV7-3
TGTGCCAGCAGCTTGACGGGCGATGTTATCGGGCAAGAGACCCAGTACTTC CASSLTGDVIGQETQYF TRBJ2-5 - 17 - TRBV5-1
TGTGCCAGCAGTTTTAATACAGAGATATACGAGCAGTACTTC CASSFNTEIYEQYF TRBJ2-7 - 14 many TRBV12-3/TRBV12-4
TGTGCCTGTGACAGGGGCCTGAACACTGAAGCTTTCTTT CACDRGLNTEAFF TRBJ1-1 TRBD1 13 many TRBV30
TGTGCCAGCTCACCTTACACCTCTCAGGGGGAAAAACTGTTTTTT CASSPYTSQGEKLFF TRBJ1-4 - 15 - TRBV18
TGCGCCAGCAGTCCCGGGACTAGCGGCGATGAGCAGTTCTTC CASSPGTSGDEQFF TRBJ2-1 TRBD2 14 many TRBV5-1
TGTGCCAGCAGTTTACCCCCGGACGAGACCGGGGAGCTGTTTTTT CASSLPPDETGELFF TRBJ2-2 - 15 few TRBV28
TGTGCCAGTTCCACGGGGACACTCTACGAGCAGTACTTC CASSTGTLYEQYF TRBJ2-7 - 13 - TRBV18
TGTGCCAGCGGTGGGACAGCCACTCCGAACACTGAAGCTTTCTTT CASGGTATPNTEAFF TRBJ1-1 TRBD1 15 - TRBV7-9
TGCAGTGCTGACAAAAATACAGCGGCGAACAATGAGCAGTTCTTC CSADKNTAANNEQFF TRBJ2-1 - 15 few TRBV20-1
TGTGCCAGTAGTACCGCCGATGGGGACCAAAAACTGTTTTTT CASSTADGDQKLFF TRBJ1-4 - 14 - TRBV19
TGCGCCAGCAGCTTTGGAGATAGCAATCAGCCCCAGCATTTT CASSFGDSNQPQHF TRBJ1-5 - 14 few TRBV5-1
TGTGCCAGCAGACCGGGGACAGGGGTGAACACTGAAGCTTTCTTT CASRPGTGVNTEAFF TRBJ1-1 TRBD1 15 few TRBV28
TGTGCCAGCAGTCCGACAGGGGGAGAGAACACTGAAGCTTTCTTT CASSPTGGENTEAFF TRBJ1-1 TRBD1 15 once TRBV25-1
TGTACCAGCTCCCCCCCACTAGCGGATGGAGATACGCAGTATTTT CTSSPPLADGDTQYF TRBJ2-3 TRBD2 15 - TRBV28
TGTGCCAGCAGCTTTCCGACTCGACCAAGGACTAGCGGGAACCACAATGAGCAGTTCTTC CASSFPTRPRTSGNHNEQFF TRBJ2-1 TRBD2 20 many TRBV7-3
TGTGCCAGCAGACAGGGGACCCCCGGCTCCGAGCAGTACTTC CASRQGTPGSEQYF TRBJ2-7 TRBD1 14 - TRBV5-4
TGTGCCAGCAGCTTAGCGAGTGGTAGACAGGGGAATGAAAAACTGTTTTTT CASSLASGRQGNEKLFF TRBJ1-4 TRBD1 17 many TRBV7-8
TGTGCCAGCAGCGTAGATAGGCTGGGGACAGGGGGCCGCTATGGCTACACCTTC CASSVDRLGTGGRYGYTF TRBJ1-2 TRBD1 18 few TRBV9
TGCGCCAGCAGCCCTTTTCCGGGACAGAACACTGAAGCTTTCTTT CASSPFPGQNTEAFF TRBJ1-1 - 15 few TRBV5-1
TGTGCCGGCTCACCAGCGTCAAATGGTCGGGAGCTGTTTTTT CAGSPASNGRELFF TRBJ2-2 - 14 - TRBV28
TGTGCCAGCAGGAGGGGGGTAGCTAGAATCAACGAGCAGTACTTC CASRRGVARINEQYF TRBJ2-7 - 15 - TRBV6-2/TRBV6-3
TGTGCCAGCAGACGTACAGACACCGGGGAGCTGTTTTTT CASRRTDTGELFF TRBJ2-2 - 13 few TRBV28
TGCAGTGCTAACAGGATTTCCATTCTCGAAAGGCACACTGAAGCTTTCTTT CSANRISILERHTEAFF TRBJ1-1 - 17 many TRBV20-1
TGTGCCAGCAGGCGGGTAGCGGGAGGGTTTGGCACAGATACGCAGTATTTT CASRRVAGGFGTDTQYF TRBJ2-3 TRBD2 17 - TRBV2
TGTGCCAGCAGAAACCGGGATCCCAATCAGCCCCAGCATTTT CASRNRDPNQPQHF TRBJ1-5 - 14 - TRBV27
TGTGCCAGCAGCCTCGACGGGACTAGCGGGAGGTACGAGCAGTACTTC CASSLDGTSGRYEQYF TRBJ2-7 TRBD2 16 many TRBV7-2
TGTGCCAGCAGTTACCATGGTGAAACGAACACCGGGGAGCTGTTTTTT CASSYHGETNTGELFF TRBJ2-2 - 16 - TRBV6-9
TGTGCCAGCAGTCAAAGGGCTAATTCACCCCTCCACTTT CASSQRANSPLHF TRBJ1-6 - 13 many TRBV28
TGTGCCAGCACCCCAGGGGAAATGTGGACAGATACGCAGTATTTT CASTPGEMWTDTQYF TRBJ2-3 - 15 - TRBV12-3/TRBV12-4
TGTGCCAGCAGCGATCCGGGACAGGGCTACTACGAGCAGTACTTC CASSDPGQGYYEQYF TRBJ2-7 TRBD1 15 many TRBV7-2
TGCAGTGCCCGGACAGGGTACTATGGCTACACCTTC CSARTGYYGYTF TRBJ1-2 TRBD1 12 few TRBV20-1
TGTGCCAGCAGTTTCGTGGCGCAGAGCAATCAGCCCCAGCATTTT CASSFVAQSNQPQHF TRBJ1-5 - 15 many TRBV28
TGTGCCAGCAGTTTCGCGGGAGGTCGCACAGATACGCAGTATTTT CASSFAGGRTDTQYF TRBJ2-3 TRBD2 15 many TRBV28
TGTGCCAGCAGCGTAAAACAGGGCTACGAGCAGTACTTC CASSVKQGYEQYF TRBJ2-7 - 13 - TRBV9
TGTGCCAGCAGTTTATTTGGGGGGGAGCTGTTTTTT CASSLFGGELFF TRBJ2-2 - 12 - TRBV27
TGTGCCAGCAGCTACGGACAGGGGGCATACATTCAGTACTTC CASSYGQGAYIQYF TRBJ2-4 TRBD1 14 - TRBV7-2
TGCGCCAGCAGCCATAGAATTTCCTACAATGAGCAGTTCTTC CASSHRISYNEQFF TRBJ2-1 - 14 many TRBV4-3
TGTGCCAGCAGGTCGATCCACCGGGACCCAGGGGTCCCAGATACGCAGTATTTT CASRSIHRDPGVPDTQYF TRBJ2-3 - 18 many TRBV11-2
TGTGCCAGCAGCGTCGCTAGCGGGAGCACAGATACGCAGTATTTT CASSVASGSTDTQYF TRBJ2-3 TRBD2 15 many TRBV9
TGTGCCAGCAGCGCGGACCCGAGCTCCTACGAGCAGTACTTC CASSADPSSYEQYF TRBJ2-7 - 14 few TRBV7-9
TGTGCCAGCAGCTTGGGGGCAGGGGTACGCGAGCAGTACTTC CASSLGAGVREQYF TRBJ2-7 - 14 many TRBV5-5
TGTGCCAGCACCTCTAGCGGGACAGATACGCAGTATTTT CASTSSGTDTQYF TRBJ2-3 TRBD2 13 many TRBV28
TGTGCCAGCAGTATTCTAGCGGGAGGGTCAGATACGCAGTATTTT CASSILAGGSDTQYF TRBJ2-3 TRBD2 15 many TRBV28
TGTGCCAGCAGTGAATTAAGCGGGAGGTACCAAGAGACCCAGTACTTC CASSELSGRYQETQYF TRBJ2-5 TRBD2 16 many TRBV2